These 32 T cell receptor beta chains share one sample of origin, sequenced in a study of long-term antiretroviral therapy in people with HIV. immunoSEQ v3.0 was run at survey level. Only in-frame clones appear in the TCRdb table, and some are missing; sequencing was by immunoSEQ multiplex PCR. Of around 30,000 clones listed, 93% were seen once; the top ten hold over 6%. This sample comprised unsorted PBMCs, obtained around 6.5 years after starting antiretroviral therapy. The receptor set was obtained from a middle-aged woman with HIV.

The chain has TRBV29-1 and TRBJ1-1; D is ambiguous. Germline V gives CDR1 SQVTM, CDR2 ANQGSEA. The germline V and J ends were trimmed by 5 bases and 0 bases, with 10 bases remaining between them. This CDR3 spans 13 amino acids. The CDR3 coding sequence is TGCAGCGTTTCCAGACGGTTGAACACTGAAGCTTTCTTT. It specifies CSVSRRLNTEAFF.

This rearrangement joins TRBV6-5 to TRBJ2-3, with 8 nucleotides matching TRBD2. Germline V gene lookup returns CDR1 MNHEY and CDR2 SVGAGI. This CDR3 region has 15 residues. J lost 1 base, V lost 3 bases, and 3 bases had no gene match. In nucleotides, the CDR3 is TGTGCCAGCAGTTATGGGACTAGGGGCACAGATACGCAGTATTTT. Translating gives CASSYGTRGTDTQYF.

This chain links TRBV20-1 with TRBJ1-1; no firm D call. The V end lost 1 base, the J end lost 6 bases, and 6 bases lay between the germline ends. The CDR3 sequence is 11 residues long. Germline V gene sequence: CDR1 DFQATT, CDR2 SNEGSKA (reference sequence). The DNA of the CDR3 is TGCAGTGCTAGAGTGTATCCTGAAGCTTTCTTT. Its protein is CSARVYPEAFF.

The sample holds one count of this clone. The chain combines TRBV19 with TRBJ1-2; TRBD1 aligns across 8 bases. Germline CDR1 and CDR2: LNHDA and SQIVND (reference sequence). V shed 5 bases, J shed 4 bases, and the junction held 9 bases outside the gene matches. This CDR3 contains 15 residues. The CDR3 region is CASSGGQGNTYGYTF. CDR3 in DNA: TGTGCCAGTAGTGGTGGACAGGGAAATACCTATGGCTACACCTTC.

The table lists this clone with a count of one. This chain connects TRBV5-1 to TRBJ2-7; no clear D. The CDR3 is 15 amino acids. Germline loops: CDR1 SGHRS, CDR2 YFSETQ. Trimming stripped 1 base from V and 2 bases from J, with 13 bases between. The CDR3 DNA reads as TGCGCCAGCAGCTTGTCGCCAGGCTCTCCCTACGAGCAGTACTTC. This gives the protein CASSLSPGSPYEQYF.

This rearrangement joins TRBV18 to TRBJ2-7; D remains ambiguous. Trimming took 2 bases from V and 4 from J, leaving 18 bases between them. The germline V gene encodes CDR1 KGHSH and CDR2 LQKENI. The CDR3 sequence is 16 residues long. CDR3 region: CASSPMGIGTSYEQYF. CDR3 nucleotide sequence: TGTGCCAGCTCACCAATGGGGATAGGTACTTCTTACGAGCAGTACTTC.

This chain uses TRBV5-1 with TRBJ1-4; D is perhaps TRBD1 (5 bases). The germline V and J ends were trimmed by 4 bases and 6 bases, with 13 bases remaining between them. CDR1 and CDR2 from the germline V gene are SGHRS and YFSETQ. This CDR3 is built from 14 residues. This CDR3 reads CASSDQGGDEKLFF. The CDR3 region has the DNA TGCGCCAGCAGCGACCAGGGTGGGGATGAAAAACTGTTTTTT.

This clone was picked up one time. CDR3 bases: TGTGCCAGCAGCCGGGCCGGTCCTAGCGGGTCCTACGAGCAGTACTTC. Its translation is CASSRAGPSGSYEQYF. This chain connects TRBV7-2 to TRBJ2-7, with 8 positions matching TRBD2. The CDR3 covers 16 residues. Germline-derived CDR1 and CDR2 are SGHTA and FQGNSA. After removal of 5 bases from V and 1 base from J, the junction contained 10 bases not matched to a gene. Looking up the rest from reference TRBV7-2 and TRBJ2-7 gives the full variable domain: GAGVSQSPSNKVTEKGKDVELRCDPISGHTALYWYRQSLGQGLEFLIYFQGNSAPDKSGLPSDRFSAERTGGSVSTLTIQRTQQEDSAVYLCASSRAGPSGSYEQYFGPGTRLTVT.

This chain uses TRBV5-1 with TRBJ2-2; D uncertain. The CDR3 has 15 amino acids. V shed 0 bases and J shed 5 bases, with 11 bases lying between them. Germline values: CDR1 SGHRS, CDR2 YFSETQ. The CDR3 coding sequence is TGCGCCAGCAGCTTGGATTTAGCTAGAACCGGGGAGCTGTTTTTT. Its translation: CASSLDLARTGELFF.

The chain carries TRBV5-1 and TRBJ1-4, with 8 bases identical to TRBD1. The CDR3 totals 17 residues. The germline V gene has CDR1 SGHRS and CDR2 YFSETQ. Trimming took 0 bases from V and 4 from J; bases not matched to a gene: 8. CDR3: CASSLGGQAQGNEKLFF. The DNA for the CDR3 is TGCGCCAGCAGCTTGGGGGGACAGGCCCAAGGTAATGAAAAACTGTTTTTT.

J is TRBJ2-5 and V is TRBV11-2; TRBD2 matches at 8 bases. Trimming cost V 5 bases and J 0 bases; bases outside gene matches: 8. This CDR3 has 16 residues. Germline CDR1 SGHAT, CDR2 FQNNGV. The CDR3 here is CASSPHGGANQETQYF. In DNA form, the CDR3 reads TGTGCCAGCAGCCCCCACGGGGGGGCTAACCAAGAGACCCAGTACTTC.

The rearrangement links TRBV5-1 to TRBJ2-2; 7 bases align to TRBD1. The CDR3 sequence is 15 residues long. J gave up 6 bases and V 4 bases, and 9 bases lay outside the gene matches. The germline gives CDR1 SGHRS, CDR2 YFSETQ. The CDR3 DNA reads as TGCGCCAGCAGCCTGCTTGTGACAGGGTCCGGGGAGCTGTTTTTT. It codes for CASSLLVTGSGELFF. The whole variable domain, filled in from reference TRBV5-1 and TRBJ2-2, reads KAGVTQTPRYLIKTRGQQVTLSCSPISGHRSVSWYQQTPGQGLQFLFEYFSETQRNKGNFPGRFSGRQFSNSRSEMNVSTLELGDSALYLCASSLLVTGSGELFFGEGSRLTVL.

Here the CDR3 reads CASSLTGLATDEQYF. The CDR3 coding sequence is TGTGCCAGCAGCTTAACAGGACTAGCTACGGACGAGCAGTACTTC. The V and J genes are TRBV7-3 and TRBJ2-7; 8 nucleotides line up with TRBD2. Germline CDR1 SGHTA, CDR2 FQGTGA. V lost 0 bases, J lost 5 bases, and 6 bases stayed unmatched. This CDR3 is built from 15 residues.

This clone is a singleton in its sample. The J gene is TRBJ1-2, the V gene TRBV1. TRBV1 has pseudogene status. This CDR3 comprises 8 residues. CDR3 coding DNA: TGCACCAGGGATGGCTACACCTTC. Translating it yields CTRDGYTF.

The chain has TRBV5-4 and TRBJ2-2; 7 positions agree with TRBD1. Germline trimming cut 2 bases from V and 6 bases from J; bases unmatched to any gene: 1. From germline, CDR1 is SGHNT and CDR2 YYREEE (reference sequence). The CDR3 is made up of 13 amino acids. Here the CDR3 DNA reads TGTGCCAGCAGCTTTGACAGGGCCGGGGAGCTGTTTTTT. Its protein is CASSFDRAGELFF. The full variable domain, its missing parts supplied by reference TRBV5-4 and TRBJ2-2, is ETGVTQSPTHLIKTRGQQVTLRCSSQSGHNTVSWYQQALGQGPQFIFQYYREEENGRGNFPPRFSGLQFPNYSSELNVNALELDDSALYLCASSFDRAGELFFGEGSRLTVL.

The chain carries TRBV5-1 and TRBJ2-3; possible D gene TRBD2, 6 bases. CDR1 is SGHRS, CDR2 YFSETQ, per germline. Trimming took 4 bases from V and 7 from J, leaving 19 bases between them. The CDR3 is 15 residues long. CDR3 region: CASSLGGTGVHTQYF. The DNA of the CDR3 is TGCGCCAGCAGCCTGGGCGGGACGGGGGTTCATACGCAGTATTTT. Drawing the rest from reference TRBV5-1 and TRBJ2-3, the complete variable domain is KAGVTQTPRYLIKTRGQQVTLSCSPISGHRSVSWYQQTPGQGLQFLFEYFSETQRNKGNFPGRFSGRQFSNSRSEMNVSTLELGDSALYLCASSLGGTGVHTQYFGPGTRLTVL.

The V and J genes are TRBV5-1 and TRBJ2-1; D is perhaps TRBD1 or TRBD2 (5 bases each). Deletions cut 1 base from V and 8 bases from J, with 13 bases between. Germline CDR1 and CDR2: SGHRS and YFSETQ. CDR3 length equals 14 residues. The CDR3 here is CASSLTGYGDEQFF. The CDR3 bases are TGCGCCAGCAGCTTGACAGGCTACGGGGATGAGCAGTTCTTC.

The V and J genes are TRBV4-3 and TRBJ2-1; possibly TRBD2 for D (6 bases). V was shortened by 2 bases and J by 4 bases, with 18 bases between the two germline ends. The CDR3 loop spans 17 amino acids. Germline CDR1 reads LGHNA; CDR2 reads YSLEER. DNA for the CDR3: TGCGCCAGCAGCCAACATTTCGCCGCGGCGGGATACAATGAGCAGTTCTTC. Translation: CASSQHFAAAGYNEQFF.

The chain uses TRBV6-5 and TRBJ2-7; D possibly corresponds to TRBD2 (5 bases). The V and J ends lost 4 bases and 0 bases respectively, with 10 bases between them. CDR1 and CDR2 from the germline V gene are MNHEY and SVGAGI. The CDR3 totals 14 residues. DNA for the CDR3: TGTGCCAGCAGTTTAGGAGGTAGCTCCTACGAGCAGTACTTC. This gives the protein CASSLGGSSYEQYF.

CDR3 coding DNA: TGCGCCAGCAGTGATCGGGGCTGGAACGAGCAGTACTTC. Residues: CASSDRGWNEQYF. The chain links TRBV10-1 to TRBJ2-7; either TRBD1 or TRBD2 may supply D (5 bases each). This CDR3 is built from 13 residues. V lost 3 bases and J 5 bases, leaving 11 bases between the germline ends. In germline, CDR1 is WNHNN, CDR2 SYGVQD (reference sequence).

The DNA of the CDR3 is TGTGCCAGCAGTCACGCGGACGGACGGAGCTCCTACGAGCAGTACTTC. Its protein is CASSHADGRSSYEQYF. V and J are TRBV27 and TRBJ2-7; D is ambiguous. Trimming removed 5 bases at V and 0 bases at J, with 17 bases between. Per germline, CDR1 MNHEY and CDR2 SMNVEV (reference sequence). The CDR3 has 16 residues.

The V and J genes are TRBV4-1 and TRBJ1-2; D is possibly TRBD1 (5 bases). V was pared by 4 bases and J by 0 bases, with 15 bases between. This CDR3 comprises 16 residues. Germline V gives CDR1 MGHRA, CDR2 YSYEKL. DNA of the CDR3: TGCGCCAGCAGCCTACTTTCCTGGGGCGCTAACTATGGCTACACCTTC. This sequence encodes CASSLLSWGANYGYTF.

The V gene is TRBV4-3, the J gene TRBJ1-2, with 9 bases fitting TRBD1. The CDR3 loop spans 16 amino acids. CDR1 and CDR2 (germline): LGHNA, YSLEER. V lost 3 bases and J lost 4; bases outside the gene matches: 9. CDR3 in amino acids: CASSQVGTGNRYGYTF. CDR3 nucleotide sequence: TGCGCCAGCAGCCAGGTGGGGACAGGGAATCGCTATGGCTACACCTTC.

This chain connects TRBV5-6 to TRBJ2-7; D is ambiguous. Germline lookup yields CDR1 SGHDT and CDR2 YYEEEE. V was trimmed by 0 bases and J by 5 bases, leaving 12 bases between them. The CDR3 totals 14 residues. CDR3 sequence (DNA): TGTGCCAGCAGCTTGGACAGTTCTTTAGACGAGCAGTACTTC. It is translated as CASSLDSSLDEQYF.

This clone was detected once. The CDR3 nucleotides read TGTGCCAGCAGTGCTAACAGAGGAAGTAATGAAAAACTGTTTTTT. Translated: CASSANRGSNEKLFF. The rearrangement joins TRBV27 to TRBJ1-4; D is undetermined. Between the trimmed V and J ends, which lost 5 bases and 4 bases, there was a span of 14 bases. CDR1 is MNHEY and CDR2 is SMNVEV in the germline V gene (reference sequence). The CDR3 length is 15 residues.

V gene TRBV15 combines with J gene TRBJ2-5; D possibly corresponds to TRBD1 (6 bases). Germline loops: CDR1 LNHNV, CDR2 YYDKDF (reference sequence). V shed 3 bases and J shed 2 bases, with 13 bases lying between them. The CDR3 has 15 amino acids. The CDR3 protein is CATSSLQGGQETQYF. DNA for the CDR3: TGTGCCACCAGCAGCCTACAGGGTGGTCAAGAGACCCAGTACTTC.

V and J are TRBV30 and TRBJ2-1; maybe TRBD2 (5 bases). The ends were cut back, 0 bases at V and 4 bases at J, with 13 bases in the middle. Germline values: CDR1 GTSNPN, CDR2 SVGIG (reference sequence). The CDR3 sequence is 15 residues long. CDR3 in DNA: TGTGCCTGGAGTGTACGCAGCGGCAGGTACAATGAGCAGTTCTTC. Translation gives CAWSVRSGRYNEQFF.

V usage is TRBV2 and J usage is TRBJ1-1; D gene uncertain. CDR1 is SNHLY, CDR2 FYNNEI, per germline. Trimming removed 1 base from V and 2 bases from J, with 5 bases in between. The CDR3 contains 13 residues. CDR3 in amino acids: CASSEDSNTEAFF. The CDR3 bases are TGTGCCAGCAGTGAAGACAGTAACACTGAAGCTTTCTTT.

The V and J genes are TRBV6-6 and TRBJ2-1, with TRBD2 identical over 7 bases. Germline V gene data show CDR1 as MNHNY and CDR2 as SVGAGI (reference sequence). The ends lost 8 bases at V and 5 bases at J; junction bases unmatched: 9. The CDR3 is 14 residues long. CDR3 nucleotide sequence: TGTGCCAGCCTGAAAGCGGGGCTCAACAATGAGCAGTTCTTC. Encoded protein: CASLKAGLNNEQFF.

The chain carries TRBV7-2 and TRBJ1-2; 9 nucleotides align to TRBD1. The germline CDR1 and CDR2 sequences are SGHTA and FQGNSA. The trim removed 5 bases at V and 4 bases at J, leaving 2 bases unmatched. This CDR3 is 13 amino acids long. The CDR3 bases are TGTGCCAGCAGCAAACAGGGGGCCTATGGCTACACCTTC. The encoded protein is CASSKQGAYGYTF.

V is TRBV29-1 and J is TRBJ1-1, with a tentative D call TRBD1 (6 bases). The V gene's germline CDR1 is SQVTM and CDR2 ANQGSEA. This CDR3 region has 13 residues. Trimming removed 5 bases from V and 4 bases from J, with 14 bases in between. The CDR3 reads CSVWYREGTEAFF. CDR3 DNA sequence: TGCAGCGTTTGGTACAGGGAGGGCACTGAAGCTTTCTTT.

CDR3 residues: CASSVGTVGIYGYTF. CDR3 in DNA: TGTGCCAGCAGTGTCGGGACGGTGGGGATCTATGGCTACACCTTC. The chain carries TRBV6-4 and TRBJ1-2; weak D call: TRBD1 (5 bases). The CDR3 has 15 residues. Germline-derived CDR1 and CDR2 are MRHNA and SNTAGT. V lost 4 bases and J lost 4, with 16 bases in between.